This entry describes one T cell receptor beta chain. Per the authors' pipeline: Estimation of nucleated cell counts relied on the amplification of reference gene primers. TCRdb's table, derived via immunoSEQ multiplex PCR, lists solely in-frame clones and lacks some. V and J calls plus clone size are reproduced from that table; the DNA served to infer D and trimming. The data hold 70,000 to 95,000 clones, with around 85% observed a single time. These data are taken from a study of blood T cell repertoires in COVID-19. Study in general: Acute-phase and convalescent COVID-19 samples originated in the United States, Italy and Spain.

The CDR3 sequence is 14 residues long. The junction had 1 base not matched to a gene; V was cut back by 5 bases and J by 1 base. The V gene's germline CDR1 is KGHSH and CDR2 LQKENI. The V gene is TRBV18, the J gene TRBJ2-3; 9 bases are a match to TRBD2. The clonotype was recovered from a woman in her 70s with active or convalescent COVID-19. What was sequenced was peripheral blood. The CDR3 DNA reads as TGTGCCAGCTCATCTAGCGGGGGCACAGATACGCAGTATTTT. Its protein is CASSSSGGTDTQYF. Drawing the rest from reference TRBV18 and TRBJ2-3, the complete variable domain is NAGVMQNPRHLVRRRGQEARLRCSPMKGHSHVYWYRQLPEEGLKFMVYLQKENIIDESGMPKERFSAEFPKEGPSILRIQQVVRGDSAAYFCASSSSGGTDTQYFGPGTRLTVL.